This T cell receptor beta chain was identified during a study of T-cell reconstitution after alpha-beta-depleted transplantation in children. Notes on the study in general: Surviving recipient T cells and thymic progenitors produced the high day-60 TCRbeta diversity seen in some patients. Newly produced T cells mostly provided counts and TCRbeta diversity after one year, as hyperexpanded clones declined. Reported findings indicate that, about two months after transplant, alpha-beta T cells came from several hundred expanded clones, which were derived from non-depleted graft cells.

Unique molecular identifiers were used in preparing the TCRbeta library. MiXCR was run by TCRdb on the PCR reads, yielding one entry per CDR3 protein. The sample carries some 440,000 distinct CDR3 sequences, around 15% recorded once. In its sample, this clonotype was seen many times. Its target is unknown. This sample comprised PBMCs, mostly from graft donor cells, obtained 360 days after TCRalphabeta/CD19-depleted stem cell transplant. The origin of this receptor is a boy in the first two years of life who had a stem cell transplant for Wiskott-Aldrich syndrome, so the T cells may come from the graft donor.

The CDR3 reads CSARSGQGGSYTF. The CDR3 DNA reads TGCAGTGCTAGATCGGGACAGGGAGGGAGCTACACCTTC. The chain employs TRBV20-1 and TRBJ1-2; 9 bases match TRBD1. After removal of 2 bases from V and 9 bases from J, the junction contained 7 bases not matched to a gene. Germline-derived CDR1 and CDR2 are DFQATT and SNEGSKA (reference sequence). This CDR3 contains 13 residues.